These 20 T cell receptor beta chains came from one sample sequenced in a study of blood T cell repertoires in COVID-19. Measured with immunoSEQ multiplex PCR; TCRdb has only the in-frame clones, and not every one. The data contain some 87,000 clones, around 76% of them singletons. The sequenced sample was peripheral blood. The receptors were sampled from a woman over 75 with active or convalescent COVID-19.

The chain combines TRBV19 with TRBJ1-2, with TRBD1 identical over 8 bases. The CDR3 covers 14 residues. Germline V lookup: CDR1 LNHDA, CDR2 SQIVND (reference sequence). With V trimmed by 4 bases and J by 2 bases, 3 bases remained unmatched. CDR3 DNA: TGTGCCAGTAGTACTTGGACAGGGAACTATGGCTACACCTTC. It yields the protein CASSTWTGNYGYTF.

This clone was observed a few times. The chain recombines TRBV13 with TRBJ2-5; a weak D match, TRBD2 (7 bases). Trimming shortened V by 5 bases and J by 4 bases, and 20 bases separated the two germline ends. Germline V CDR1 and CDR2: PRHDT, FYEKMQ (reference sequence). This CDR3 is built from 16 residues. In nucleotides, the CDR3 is TGTGCCAGCAGCCCCGAGTCGGGGAGGGGGAGAGAGACCCAGTACTTC. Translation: CASSPESGRGRETQYF.

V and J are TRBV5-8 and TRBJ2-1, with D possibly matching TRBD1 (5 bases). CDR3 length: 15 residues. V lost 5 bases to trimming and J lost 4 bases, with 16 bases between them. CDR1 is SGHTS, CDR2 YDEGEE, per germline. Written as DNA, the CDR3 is TGTGCCAGCAGGGACCGTAGGGGAATTTACAATGAGCAGTTCTTC. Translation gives CASRDRRGIYNEQFF.

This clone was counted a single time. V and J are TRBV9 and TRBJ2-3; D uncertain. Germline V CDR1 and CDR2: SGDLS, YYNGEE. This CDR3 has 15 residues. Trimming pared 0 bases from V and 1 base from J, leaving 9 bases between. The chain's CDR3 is CASSVGSSGTDTQYF. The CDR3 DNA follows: TGTGCCAGCAGCGTAGGTAGCAGTGGCACAGATACGCAGTATTTT.

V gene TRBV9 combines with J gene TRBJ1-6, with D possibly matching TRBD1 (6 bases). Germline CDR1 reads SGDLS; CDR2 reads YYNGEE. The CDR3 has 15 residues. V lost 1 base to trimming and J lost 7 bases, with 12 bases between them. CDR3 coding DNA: TGTGCCAGCAGCGTAAGGGGAGGGGGGAATTCACCCCTCCACTTT. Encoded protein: CASSVRGGGNSPLHF.

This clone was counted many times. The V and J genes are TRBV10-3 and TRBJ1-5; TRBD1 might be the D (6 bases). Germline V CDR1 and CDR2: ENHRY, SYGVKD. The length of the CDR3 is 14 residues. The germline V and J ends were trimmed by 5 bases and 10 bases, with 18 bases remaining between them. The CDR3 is CAISQLPGQNPQHF. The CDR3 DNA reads TGTGCCATCAGTCAATTACCTGGACAGAACCCCCAGCATTTT.

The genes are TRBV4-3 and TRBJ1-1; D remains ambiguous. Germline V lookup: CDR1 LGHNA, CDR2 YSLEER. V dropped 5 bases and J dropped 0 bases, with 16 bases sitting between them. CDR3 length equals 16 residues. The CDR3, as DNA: TGCGCCAGCAGCTATACCACGTCACACCTGAACACTGAAGCTTTCTTT. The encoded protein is CASSYTTSHLNTEAFF.

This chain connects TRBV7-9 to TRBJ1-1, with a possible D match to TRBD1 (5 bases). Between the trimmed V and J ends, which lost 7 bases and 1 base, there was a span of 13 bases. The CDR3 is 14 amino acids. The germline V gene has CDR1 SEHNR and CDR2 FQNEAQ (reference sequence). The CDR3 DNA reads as TGTGCCAGCAACCACGCGGGGCGGAACACTGAAGCTTTCTTT. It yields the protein CASNHAGRNTEAFF.

The CDR3 nucleotides are TGTGCCAGCAGCTTACAGGGATGGGTCGGAGAGACCCAGTACTTC. Translating gives CASSLQGWVGETQYF. V and J are TRBV7-2 and TRBJ2-5, with D maybe TRBD1 (5 bases). The V gene's germline CDR1 is SGHTA and CDR2 FQGNSA. Deletions cut 2 bases from V and 4 bases from J, with 14 bases between. The CDR3 is 15 amino acids.

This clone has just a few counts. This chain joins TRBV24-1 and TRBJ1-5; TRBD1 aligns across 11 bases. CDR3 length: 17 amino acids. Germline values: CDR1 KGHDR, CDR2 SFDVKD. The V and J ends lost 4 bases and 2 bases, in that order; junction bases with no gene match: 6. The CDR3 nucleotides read TGTGCCACCAGTGAAGGACAGGGGGCTGTAGGCAATCAGCCCCAGCATTTT. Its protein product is CATSEGQGAVGNQPQHF.

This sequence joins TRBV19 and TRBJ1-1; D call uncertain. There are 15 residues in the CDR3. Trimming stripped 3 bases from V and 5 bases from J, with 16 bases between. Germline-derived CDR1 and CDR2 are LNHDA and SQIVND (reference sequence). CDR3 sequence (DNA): TGTGCCAGTAGTATGTCCTGGCAGGCTGGGACTGAAGCTTTCTTT. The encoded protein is CASSMSWQAGTEAFF.

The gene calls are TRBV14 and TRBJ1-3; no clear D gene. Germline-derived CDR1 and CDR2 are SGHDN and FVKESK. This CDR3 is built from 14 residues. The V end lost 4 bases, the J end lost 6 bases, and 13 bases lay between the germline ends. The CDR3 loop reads CASSPFGSINTIYF. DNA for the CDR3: TGTGCCAGCAGCCCCTTCGGGTCAATAAACACCATATATTTT.

The CDR3 protein is CASSQEGGGGYTF. Here the CDR3 DNA reads TGCGCCAGCAGCCAAGAAGGGGGTGGCGGCTACACCTTC. This chain joins TRBV4-3 and TRBJ1-2, with D possibly TRBD1 on 6 matching bases. The V and J ends lost 0 bases and 8 bases respectively, with 10 bases between them. CDR3 length: 13 residues. Germline-derived CDR1 and CDR2 are LGHNA and YSLEER.

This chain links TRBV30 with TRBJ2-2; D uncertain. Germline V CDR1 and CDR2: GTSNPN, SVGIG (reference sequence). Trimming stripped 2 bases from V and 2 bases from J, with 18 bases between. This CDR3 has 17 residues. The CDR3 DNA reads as TGTGCCTGGAGTTTAAATGTGGGCAGACGTAACACCGGGGAGCTGTTTTTT. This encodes CAWSLNVGRRNTGELFF.

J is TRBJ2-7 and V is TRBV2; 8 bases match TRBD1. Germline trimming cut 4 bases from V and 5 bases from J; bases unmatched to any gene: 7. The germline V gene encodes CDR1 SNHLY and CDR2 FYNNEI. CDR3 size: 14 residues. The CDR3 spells CASSGAQGANEQYF. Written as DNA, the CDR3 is TGTGCCAGCAGTGGGGCCCAGGGGGCAAACGAGCAGTACTTC. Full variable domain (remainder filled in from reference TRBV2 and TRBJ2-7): EPEVTQTPSHQVTQMGQEVILRCVPISNHLYFYWYRQILGQKVEFLVSFYNNEISEKSEIFDDQFSVERPDGSNFTLKIRSTKLEDSAMYFCASSGAQGANEQYFGPGTRLTVT.

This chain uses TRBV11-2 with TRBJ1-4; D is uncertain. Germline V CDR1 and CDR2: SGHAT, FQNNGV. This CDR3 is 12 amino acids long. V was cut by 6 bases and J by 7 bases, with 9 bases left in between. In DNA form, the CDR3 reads TGTGCCAGCAGTCGGGCGGGTGAAAAACTGTTTTTT. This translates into CASSRAGEKLFF.

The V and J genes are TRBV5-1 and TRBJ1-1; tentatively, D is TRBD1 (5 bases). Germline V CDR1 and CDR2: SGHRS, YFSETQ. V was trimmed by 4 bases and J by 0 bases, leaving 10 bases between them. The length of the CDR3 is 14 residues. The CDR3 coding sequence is TGCGCCAGCAGCGTCGGGGGGGTGAACACTGAAGCTTTCTTT. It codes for CASSVGGVNTEAFF. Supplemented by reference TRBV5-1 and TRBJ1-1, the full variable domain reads KAGVTQTPRYLIKTRGQQVTLSCSPISGHRSVSWYQQTPGQGLQFLFEYFSETQRNKGNFPGRFSGRQFSNSRSEMNVSTLELGDSALYLCASSVGGVNTEAFFGQGTRLTVV.

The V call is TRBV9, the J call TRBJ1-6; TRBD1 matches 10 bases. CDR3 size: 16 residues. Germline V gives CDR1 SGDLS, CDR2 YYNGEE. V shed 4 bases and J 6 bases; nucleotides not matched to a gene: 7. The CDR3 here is CASSPLGDRGNSPLHF. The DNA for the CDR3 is TGTGCCAGCAGCCCACTGGGGGACAGGGGTAATTCACCCCTCCACTTT. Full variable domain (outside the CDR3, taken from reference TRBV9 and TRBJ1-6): DSGVTQTPKHLITATGQRVTLRCSPRSGDLSVYWYQQSLDQGLQFLIQYYNGEERAKGNILERFSAQQFPDLHSELNLSSLELGDSALYFCASSPLGDRGNSPLHFGNGTRLTVT.

In DNA form, the CDR3 reads TGTGCCAGCAGCCCCGTTGTGTTTGCCCAGGGGGGCTCCTACGAGCAGTACTTC. Its protein product is CASSPVVFAQGGSYEQYF. The chain recombines TRBV7-2 with TRBJ2-7; D may be TRBD1 (7 bases). Germline-derived CDR1 and CDR2 are SGHTA and FQGNSA. Trimming stripped 5 bases from V and 0 bases from J, with 23 bases between. This CDR3 is 18 amino acids long.

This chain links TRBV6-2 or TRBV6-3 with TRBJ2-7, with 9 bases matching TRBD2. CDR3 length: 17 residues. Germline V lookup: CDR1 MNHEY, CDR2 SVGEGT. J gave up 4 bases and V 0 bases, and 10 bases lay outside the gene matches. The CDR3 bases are TGTGCCAGCAGTTACTCACGCCACTATGGACTAGCGTACGAGCAGTACTTC. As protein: CASSYSRHYGLAYEQYF.